This T cell receptor (beta chain) was observed in a study of T cells in localized non-small cell lung cancer. A remark on this clone: The antigen remains unidentified.

General study points: Appearance in adjacent lung was seen for a median approximately 59 of the top 100 tumor clones. The highest T cell clonality was in uninvolved adjacent lung, above tumor. Sequencing was restricted to one tumor region; therefore, heterogeneity remains possible.

TCRdb's table, derived via immunoSEQ multiplex PCR, lists solely in-frame clones and lacks some. The data show fewer than 45,000 clones, about 90% seen once. Germline-derived CDR1 and CDR2 are SEHNR and FQNEAQ (reference sequence). With V trimmed by 5 bases and J by 5 bases, 7 bases remained unmatched. The CDR3 has 15 amino acids. The clonotype originates from a female donor of 60 years or more with stage I squamous cell lung carcinoma. The chain couples TRBV7-9 to TRBJ2-5; 11 bases fit TRBD2. The source was peripheral blood, collected before any cancer treatment. CDR3 sequence: CASSPLAGVQETQYF. The CDR3 DNA reads TGTGCCAGCAGCCCACTAGCGGGAGTACAGGAGACCCAGTACTTC.